This TCR beta chain was found in a study of early T cells in non-severe SARS-CoV-2 infection. The TCR library protocol attached unique molecular identifiers to the individual cDNA molecules. TCRdb recomputed calls from the 5' RACE reads with MiXCR, one row per CDR3 protein. The repertoire includes tens of thousands of distinct CDR3 sequences, around 6.1% of them detected once, and about 20% sits in the top ten. Germline values: CDR1 MNHEY, CDR2 SMNVEV (reference sequence). The germline V and J ends were trimmed by 6 bases and 0 bases, with 12 bases remaining between them. The CDR3 extends over 14 amino acids. Ten or more counts support this clonotype.

The sequence came from an adult who was a healthcare worker with PCR-confirmed SARS-CoV-2 infection or an uninfected control (not recorded which). The genes are TRBV27 and TRBJ2-7, with D possibly being TRBD1 (6 bases). Material: whole blood, obtained at baseline. The CDR3 here is CASSPRGLSYEQYF. In DNA, the CDR3 is TGTGCCAGCAGCCCCAGGGGTCTCTCCTACGAGCAGTACTTC.